This TCR beta chain emerged from a study of cytomegalovirus exposure and HLA in healthy donors. In the case of this clone: Its antigen is unknown.

General observations from the study: Cytomegalovirus association was listed for 164 TCR beta chains. In vitro, three CMV-associated chains proved specific for CMV antigens.

Produced via immunoSEQ multiplex PCR; TCRdb's table is partial and in-frame only. The sample consists of around 160,000 clones, 85% of them appearing once. Separation from the roughly 690-subject first cohort characterized the roughly 130-subject validation cohort, to which the donors belonged. Germline lookup yields CDR1 MGHRA and CDR2 YSYEKL. V lost 4 bases, J lost 7 bases, and 13 bases stayed unmatched. CDR3 size: 16 residues. This sequence originates from a man aged 30 to 39 in good health and CMV-seropositive. The sample was PBMCs. The chain combines TRBV4-1 with TRBJ1-1, with TRBD1 matching over 9 bases. Written as DNA, the CDR3 is TGCGCCAGCAGCCCTCGCTCGGACAGGGGACCCCTTGAAGCTTTCTTT. Its translation: CASSPRSDRGPLEAFF.